These 15 T cell receptor beta chains were sequenced from one sample in a study of beta chain features in type 1 diabetes. Study outcomes and limitations: Shorter TCRB CDR3s, moderately but significantly so, marked every one of the four CD4+ subsets in Type 1 diabetes patients.

Antigens of these TCRs are unknown. Every bit of the isolated RNA underwent reverse transcription, so sequencing read expressed TCRB transcripts. The table came from immunoSEQ multiplex PCR; TCRdb's copy has only in-frame clones and leaves some out. The sample yields about 160,000 clones, 6.5% to 8.5% seen once. The sequenced sample consisted of central memory CD4+ T cells from blood. The receptor set was obtained from a man aged 18 to 35 with type 1 diabetes.

A few counts support this clone. This chain connects TRBV13 to TRBJ2-3; TRBD2 might be the D (6 bases). Germline V gene lookup returns CDR1 PRHDT and CDR2 FYEKMQ (reference sequence). The length of the CDR3 is 16 residues. Between the trimmed V and J ends, which lost 4 bases and 1 base, there was a span of 15 bases. CDR3 sequence (DNA): TGTGCCAGCAGCTCCAGAGGGACTTTTCGCACAGATACGCAGTATTTT. This gives the protein CASSSRGTFRTDTQYF.

This chain joins TRBV28 and TRBJ1-1; tentatively, D is TRBD1 (6 bases). Germline V CDR1 and CDR2: MDHEN, SYDVKM. V gave up 3 bases and J gave up 1 base, with 12 bases separating them. CDR3 length: 15 residues. The CDR3 DNA reads as TGTGCCAGCAGTTTGAGTTGGGGGCCGAACACTGAAGCTTTCTTT. This encodes CASSLSWGPNTEAFF.

The genes are TRBV25-1 and TRBJ1-4, with 7 nucleotides matching TRBD1. Losses at the gene ends were 8 bases for V and 5 bases for J; bases not matched to a gene: 8. Germline assignment: CDR1 MGHDK and CDR2 SYGVNS. The CDR3 is 14 amino acids. CDR3 DNA sequence: TGTGCCAGCTGTGCCCGGGACAGAAATGAAAAACTGTTTTTT. Amino acids: CASCARDRNEKLFF. The variable domain in full, completed from reference TRBV25-1 and TRBJ1-4, reads EADIYQTPRYLVIGTGKKITLECSQTMGHDKMYWYQQDPGMELHLIHYSYGVNSTEKGDLSSESTVSRIRTEHFPLTLESARPSHTSQYLCASCARDRNEKLFFGSGTQLSVL.

The chain couples TRBV7-2 to TRBJ2-7, with 7 bases that match TRBD2. The CDR3 runs to 17 residues. Germline assignment: CDR1 SGHTA and CDR2 FQGNSA. V gave up 0 bases and J gave up 2 bases; unmatched junction bases: 10. The CDR3 bases are TGTGCCAGCAGCTTAGCGCCGGGACTATATACCCCCTACGAGCAGTACTTC. It codes for CASSLAPGLYTPYEQYF. Variable domain in full (rest from reference TRBV7-2 and TRBJ2-7): GAGVSQSPSNKVTEKGKDVELRCDPISGHTALYWYRQSLGQGLEFLIYFQGNSAPDKSGLPSDRFSAERTGGSVSTLTIQRTQQEDSAVYLCASSLAPGLYTPYEQYFGPGTRLTVT.

This clone appeared a few times. Other nucleotide sequences in the sample specify the same CDR3. This chain connects TRBV29-1 to TRBJ2-3; D may be TRBD1 (6 bases). The V end was cut by 7 bases, the J end by 0 bases, with 8 bases between. This CDR3 is built from 12 residues. Germline-derived CDR1 and CDR2 are SQVTM and ANQGSEA. The CDR3 bases are TGCAGCGGTGGACAGAGCACAGATACGCAGTATTTT. Its translation is CSGGQSTDTQYF.

This chain links TRBV9 with TRBJ1-1; maybe TRBD1 (6 bases). From germline, CDR1 is SGDLS and CDR2 YYNGEE. V lost 3 bases and J 4 bases, leaving 13 bases between the germline ends. This CDR3 is built from 14 residues. DNA for the CDR3: TGTGCCAGCAGCGCCAGGGGTCGGGGCACTGAAGCTTTCTTT. Its protein product is CASSARGRGTEAFF.

This clone has only a few counts. The chain uses TRBV2 and TRBJ1-5; 10 positions match TRBD1. V lost 3 bases to trimming and J lost 5 bases; unmatched junction nucleotides: 1. The CDR3 length is 14 residues. Germline V gives CDR1 SNHLY, CDR2 FYNNEI. CDR3 DNA sequence: TGTGCCAGCAGTGAGGGACAGGGGTATCAGCCCCAGCATTTT. Translating it yields CASSEGQGYQPQHF.

This clone came up a few times. V usage is TRBV27 and J usage is TRBJ1-1, with D tentatively TRBD1 (5 bases). Germline CDR1 MNHEY, CDR2 SMNVEV (reference sequence). This CDR3 contains 14 residues. Trimming removed 6 bases at V and 5 bases at J, with 16 bases between. Written as DNA, the CDR3 is TGTGCCAGCAGCCCCAGGGTAGGGCAGACTGAAGCTTTCTTT. Protein product: CASSPRVGQTEAFF.

The chain carries TRBV19 and TRBJ2-5, with unresolved D. The V end lost 1 base, the J end lost 3 bases, and 9 bases lay between the germline ends. The V gene's germline CDR1 is LNHDA and CDR2 SQIVND (reference sequence). The CDR3 contains 14 residues. The CDR3 region has the DNA TGTGCCAGTAGTATAGTTGGCACCGAAGAGACCCAGTACTTC. Its translation is CASSIVGTEETQYF.

This clone occurred a few times. J is TRBJ2-7 and V is TRBV30; a weak D match, TRBD2 (7 bases). CDR3 size: 15 residues. CDR1 and CDR2 from the germline V gene are GTSNPN and SVGIG (reference sequence). Trimming cost V 5 bases and J 0 bases, with 17 bases left between them. For the CDR3, the DNA is TGTGCCTGGGACGCCAAGGGGGGGGGCTCCTACGAGCAGTACTTC. Encoded protein: CAWDAKGGGSYEQYF.

This clone was seen many times. The gene calls are TRBV9 and TRBJ1-2; D gene ambiguous. Germline V gives CDR1 SGDLS, CDR2 YYNGEE. V was shortened by 3 bases and J by 1 base, with 4 bases between the two germline ends. The CDR3 is 12 amino acids. This CDR3 is CASSGSNYGYTF. The CDR3 DNA is TGTGCCAGCAGCGGCAGTAACTATGGCTACACCTTC.

This chain joins TRBV5-4 and TRBJ2-5, with D perhaps TRBD2 (6 bases). CDR3 length: 14 amino acids. The V end was cut by 4 bases, the J end by 2 bases, with 12 bases between. CDR1 and CDR2 (germline): SGHNT, YYREEE (reference sequence). The CDR3 sequence: CASSPFGLQETQYF. The DNA of the CDR3 is TGTGCCAGCAGCCCCTTCGGACTACAAGAGACCCAGTACTTC.

This clone was seen only a few times. The chain carries TRBV11-2 and TRBJ2-6; 8 bases are shared with TRBD1. In germline, CDR1 is SGHAT, CDR2 FQNNGV. V dropped 1 base and J dropped 1; count of bases not matched to a gene: 6. The CDR3 has 18 amino acids. The CDR3 sequence: CASSLGTGLSSGANVLTF. CDR3 nucleotide sequence: TGTGCCAGCAGCTTAGGGACAGGGTTAAGTTCTGGGGCCAACGTCCTGACTTTC.

This clone was detected many times. The chain uses TRBV29-1 and TRBJ2-3, with TRBD2 identical over 9 bases. J lost 5 bases, V lost 4 bases, and 7 bases had no gene match. Germline CDR1 SQVTM, CDR2 ANQGSEA. This CDR3 spans 14 amino acids. The CDR3 DNA reads as TGCAGCGTTGTCGGCGGGGGGGCCGTAGATACGCAGTATTTT. Protein: CSVVGGGAVDTQYF.

The chain combines TRBV7-2 with TRBJ2-6; maybe TRBD1 (6 bases). Per the germline V gene, CDR1 is SGHTA and CDR2 is FQGNSA. This CDR3 region has 18 residues. With 1 base removed from V and 0 bases from J, the gap between germline ends came to 13 bases. CDR3 in DNA: TGTGCCAGCAGCTTAGGTCCCAGGGGAAACTCTGGGGCCAACGTCCTGACTTTC. The encoded protein is CASSLGPRGNSGANVLTF.